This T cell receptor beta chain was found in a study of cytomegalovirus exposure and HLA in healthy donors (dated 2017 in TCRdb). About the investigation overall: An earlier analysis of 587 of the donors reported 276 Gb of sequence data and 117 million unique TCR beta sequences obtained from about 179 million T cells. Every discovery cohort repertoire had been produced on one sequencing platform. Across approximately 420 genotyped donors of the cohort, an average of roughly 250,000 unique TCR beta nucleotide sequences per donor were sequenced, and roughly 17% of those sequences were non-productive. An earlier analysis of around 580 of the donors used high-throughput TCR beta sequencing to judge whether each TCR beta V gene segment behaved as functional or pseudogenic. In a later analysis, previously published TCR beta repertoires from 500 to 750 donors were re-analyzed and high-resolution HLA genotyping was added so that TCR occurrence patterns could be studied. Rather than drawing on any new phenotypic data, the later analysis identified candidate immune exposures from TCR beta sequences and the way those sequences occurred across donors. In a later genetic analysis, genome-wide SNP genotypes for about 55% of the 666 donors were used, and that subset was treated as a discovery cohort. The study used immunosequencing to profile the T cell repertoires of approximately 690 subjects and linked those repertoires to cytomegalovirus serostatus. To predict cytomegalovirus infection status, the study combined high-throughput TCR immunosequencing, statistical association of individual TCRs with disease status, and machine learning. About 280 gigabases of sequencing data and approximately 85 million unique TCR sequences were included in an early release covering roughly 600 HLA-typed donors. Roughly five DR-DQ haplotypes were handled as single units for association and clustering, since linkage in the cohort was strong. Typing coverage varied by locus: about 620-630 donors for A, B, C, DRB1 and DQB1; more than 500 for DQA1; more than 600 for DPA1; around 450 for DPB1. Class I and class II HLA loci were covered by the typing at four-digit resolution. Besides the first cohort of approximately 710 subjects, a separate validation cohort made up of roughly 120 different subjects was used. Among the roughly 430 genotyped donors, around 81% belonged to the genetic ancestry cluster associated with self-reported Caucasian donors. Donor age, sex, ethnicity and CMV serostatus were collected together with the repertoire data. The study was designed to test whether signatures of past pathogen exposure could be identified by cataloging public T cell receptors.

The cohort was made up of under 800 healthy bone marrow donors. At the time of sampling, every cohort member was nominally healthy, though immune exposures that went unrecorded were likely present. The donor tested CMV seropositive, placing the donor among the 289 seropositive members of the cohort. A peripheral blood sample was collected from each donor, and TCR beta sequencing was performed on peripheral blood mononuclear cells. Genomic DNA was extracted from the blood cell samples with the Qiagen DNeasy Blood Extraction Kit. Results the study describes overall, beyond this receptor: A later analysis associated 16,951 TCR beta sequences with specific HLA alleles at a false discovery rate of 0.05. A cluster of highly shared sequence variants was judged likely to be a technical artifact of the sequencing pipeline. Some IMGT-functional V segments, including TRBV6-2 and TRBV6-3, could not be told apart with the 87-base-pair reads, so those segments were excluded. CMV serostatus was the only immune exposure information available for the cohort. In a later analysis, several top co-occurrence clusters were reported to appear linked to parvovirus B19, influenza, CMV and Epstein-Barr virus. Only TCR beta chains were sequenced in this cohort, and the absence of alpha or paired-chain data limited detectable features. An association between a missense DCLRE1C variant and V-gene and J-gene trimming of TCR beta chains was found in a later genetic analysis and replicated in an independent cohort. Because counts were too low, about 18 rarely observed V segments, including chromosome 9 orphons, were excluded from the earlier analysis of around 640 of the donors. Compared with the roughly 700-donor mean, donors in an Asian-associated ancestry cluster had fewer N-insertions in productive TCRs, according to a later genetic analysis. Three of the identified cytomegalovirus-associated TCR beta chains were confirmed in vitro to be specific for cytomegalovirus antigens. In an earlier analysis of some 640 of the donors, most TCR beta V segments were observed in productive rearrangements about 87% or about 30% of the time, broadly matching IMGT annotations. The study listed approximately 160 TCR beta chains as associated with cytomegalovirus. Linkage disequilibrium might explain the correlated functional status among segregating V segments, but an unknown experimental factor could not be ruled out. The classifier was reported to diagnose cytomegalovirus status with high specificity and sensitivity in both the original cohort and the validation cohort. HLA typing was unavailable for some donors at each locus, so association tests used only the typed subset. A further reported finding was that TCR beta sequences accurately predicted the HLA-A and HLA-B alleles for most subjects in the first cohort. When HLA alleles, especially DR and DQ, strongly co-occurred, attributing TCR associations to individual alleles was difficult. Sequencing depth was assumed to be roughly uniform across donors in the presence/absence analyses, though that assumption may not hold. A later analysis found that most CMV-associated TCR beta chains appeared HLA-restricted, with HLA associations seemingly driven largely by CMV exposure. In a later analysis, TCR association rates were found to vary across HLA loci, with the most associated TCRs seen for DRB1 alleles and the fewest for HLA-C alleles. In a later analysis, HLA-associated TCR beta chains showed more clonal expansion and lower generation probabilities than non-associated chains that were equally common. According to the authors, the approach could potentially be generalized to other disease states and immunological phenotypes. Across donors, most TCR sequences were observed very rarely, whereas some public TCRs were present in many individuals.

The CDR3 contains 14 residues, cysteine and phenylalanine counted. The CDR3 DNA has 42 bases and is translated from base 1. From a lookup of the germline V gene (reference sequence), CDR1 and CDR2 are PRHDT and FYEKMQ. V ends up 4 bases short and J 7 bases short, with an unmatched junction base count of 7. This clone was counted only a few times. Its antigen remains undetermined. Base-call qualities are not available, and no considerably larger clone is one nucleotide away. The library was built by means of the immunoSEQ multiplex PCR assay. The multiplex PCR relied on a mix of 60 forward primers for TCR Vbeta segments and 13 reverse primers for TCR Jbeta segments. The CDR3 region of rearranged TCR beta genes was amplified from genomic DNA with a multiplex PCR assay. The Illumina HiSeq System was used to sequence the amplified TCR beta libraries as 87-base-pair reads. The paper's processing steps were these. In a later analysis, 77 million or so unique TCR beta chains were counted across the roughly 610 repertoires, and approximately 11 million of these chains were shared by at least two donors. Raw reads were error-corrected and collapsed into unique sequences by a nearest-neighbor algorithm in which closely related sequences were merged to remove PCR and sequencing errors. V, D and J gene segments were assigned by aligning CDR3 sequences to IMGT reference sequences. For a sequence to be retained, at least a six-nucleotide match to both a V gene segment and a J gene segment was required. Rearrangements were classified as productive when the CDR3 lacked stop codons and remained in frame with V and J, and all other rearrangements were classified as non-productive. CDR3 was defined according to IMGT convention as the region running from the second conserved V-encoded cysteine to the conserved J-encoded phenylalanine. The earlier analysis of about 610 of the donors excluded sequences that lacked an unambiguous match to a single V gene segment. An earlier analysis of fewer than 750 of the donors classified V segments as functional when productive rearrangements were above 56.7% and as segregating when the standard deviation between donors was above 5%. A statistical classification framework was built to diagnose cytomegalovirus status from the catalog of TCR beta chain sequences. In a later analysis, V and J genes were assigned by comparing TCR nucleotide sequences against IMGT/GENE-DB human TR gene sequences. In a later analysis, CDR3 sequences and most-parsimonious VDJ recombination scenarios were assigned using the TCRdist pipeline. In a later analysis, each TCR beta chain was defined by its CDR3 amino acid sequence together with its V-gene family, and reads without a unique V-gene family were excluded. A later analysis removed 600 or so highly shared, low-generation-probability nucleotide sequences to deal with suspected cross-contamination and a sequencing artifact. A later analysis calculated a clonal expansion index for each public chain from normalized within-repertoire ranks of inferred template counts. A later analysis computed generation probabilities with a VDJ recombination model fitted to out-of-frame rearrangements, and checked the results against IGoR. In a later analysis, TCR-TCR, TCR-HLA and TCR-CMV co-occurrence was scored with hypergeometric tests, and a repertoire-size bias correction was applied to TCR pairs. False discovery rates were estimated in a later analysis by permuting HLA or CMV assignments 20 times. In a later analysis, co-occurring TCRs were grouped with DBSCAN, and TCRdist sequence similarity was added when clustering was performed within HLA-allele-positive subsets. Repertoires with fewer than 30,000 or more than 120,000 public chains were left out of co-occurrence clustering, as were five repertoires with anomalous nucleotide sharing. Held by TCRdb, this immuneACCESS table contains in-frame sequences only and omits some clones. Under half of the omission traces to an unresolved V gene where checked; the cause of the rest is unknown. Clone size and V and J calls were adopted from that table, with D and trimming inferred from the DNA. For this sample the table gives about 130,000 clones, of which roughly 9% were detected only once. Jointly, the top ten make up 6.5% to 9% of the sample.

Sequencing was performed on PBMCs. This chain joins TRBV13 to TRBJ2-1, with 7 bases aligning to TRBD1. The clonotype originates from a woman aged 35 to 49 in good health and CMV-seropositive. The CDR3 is CASSSDRVVNEQFF. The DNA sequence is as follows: TGTGCCAGCAGCTCCGACAGGGTGGTTAATGAGCAGTTCTTC. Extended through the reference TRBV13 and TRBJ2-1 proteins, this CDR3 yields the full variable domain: AAGVIQSPRHLIKEKRETATLKCYPIPRHDTVYWYQQGPGQDPQFLISFYEKMQSDKGSIPDRFSAQQFSDYHSELNMSSLELGDSALYFCASSSDRVVNEQFFGPGTRLTVL.